Following are 9 T cell receptor delta chains from one sample sequenced in a study of gamma-delta T cells after stem cell transplantation (dated by TCRdb to the mid-2010s). The receptor library was made with RT-PCR. The instrument was an Illumina MiSeq. Clone calls in TCRdb were regenerated from the public reads with CATT, after which identical DNA sequences shared one row. Counted in this sample were 1,500 to 1,700 delta-chain clones; 1.5% to 2% of them appeared once. Together, the top ten hold approximately 44% of the sample. Sequenced: gamma-delta T cells. The receptors were sampled from a human donor. It is not recorded whose cells these are; they may come from a transplant donor.

The table lists this clone with a few counts. TCRdb lists the protein of a much larger clone for this DNA, which differs at residue 3, so this is likely a read error; the protein given here is translated from the DNA itself. V is TRDV1 and J is TRDJ1; 8 bases map to TRDD2. Germline CDR1 TSWWSYY, CDR2 QGS. The CDR3 loop spans 24 amino acids. Here the CDR3 reads CAPGEGALSSYVGILLLYTDKLIF. The CDR3 DNA follows: TGTGCTCCTGGGGAAGGCGCCCTTTCTTCCTACGTCGGGATCCTCCTTTTGTACACCGATAAACTCATCTTT.

As to this clone: It is likely a read error: a sequence one base away is far more abundant. Distinct nucleotide sequences in the sample also encode this CDR3. The chain combines TRDV2 with TRDJ1; maybe TRDD3 (6 bases). This CDR3 has 18 amino acids. The V gene's germline CDR1 is GEAIGNYY and CDR2 EKD. The chain's CDR3 is CACDNVGVPKTSTDKLIF. CDR3 nucleotide sequence: TGTGCCTGTGACAACGTGGGGGTCCCTAAGACGTCCACCGACAAACTCATCTTT.

This clone was seen more than once but under ten times. The protein in TCRdb stems from a much larger clone and differs at residue 3 from this DNA's translation, likely a read error; here the protein is translated from the DNA. V and J are TRDV2 and TRDJ1; 9 bases align to TRDD2. This CDR3 contains 24 residues. CDR1 and CDR2 (germline): GEAIGNYY, EKD. For the CDR3, the DNA is TGTGCCCGTGACACCGGAGCGGTTGGCCTTCCTACGATACCCGGAGGATGGGGGGCCGATAAACTCATCTTT. The encoded protein is CARDTGAVGLPTIPGGWGADKLIF.

Relative to its sample, this clone is medium-sized. V is TRDV1 and J is TRDJ1; 11 bases are shared with TRDD3. With 2 bases clipped from V and 0 bases from J, the junction kept 8 bases outside the gene matches. From germline, CDR1 is TSWWSYY and CDR2 QGS. The CDR3 sequence is 18 residues long. The CDR3 loop is CALGETPGGYSYTDKLIF. In DNA, the CDR3 is TGTGCTCTTGGGGAAACCCCTGGGGGATACTCGTACACCGATAAACTCATCTTT.

This clone was found a few times. The protein in TCRdb stems from a much larger clone and differs at residues 9 and 15 from this DNA's translation, likely a read error; here the protein is translated from the DNA. The chain combines TRAV29/DV5 with TRDJ1; TRDD2 aligns across 9 bases. Germline-derived CDR1 and CDR2 are NSMFDY and ISSIKDK. The CDR3 is made up of 17 amino acids. CDR3 sequence: CAASTAFLHTGEPKPIF. In DNA form, the CDR3 reads TGTGCAGCAAGCACGGCCTTCCTACATACTGGGGAGCCCAAACCCATCTTT.

With respect to this clone: A far larger clone is a single base away, which makes a read error likely. Other DNA sequences within the sample encode an identical CDR3. The chain links TRDV2 to TRDJ1; tentatively, D is TRDD3 (5 bases). CDR1 and CDR2 (germline): GEAIGNYY, EKD. The CDR3 spans 17 residues. The CDR3 spells CACDTVGIPDVTDKLIF. CDR3 in DNA: TGTGCCTGCGACACCGTAGGGATCCCCGATGTTACCGATAAACTCATCTTT.

Of note for this clone: A far larger clone is one base from this, pointing to a likely read error. Other nucleotide sequences in the sample specify the same CDR3. This chain connects TRDV1 to TRDJ4; D is perhaps TRDD2 or TRDD3 (6 bases each). The CDR3 has 19 amino acids. Germline lookup yields CDR1 TSWWSYY and CDR2 QGS. CDR3 DNA sequence: TGTGCCCTTGGGGAATTCCGACGGCCTTCCCCGGCCGGGGGACTACCCCTGATCTTT. Its translation: CALGEFRRPSPAGGLPLIF.

This clone was seen only a few times. The TCRdb protein comes from a much larger clone and disagrees with this DNA's translation at residue 16, likely due to a read error; the protein given here is derived from the DNA. This chain connects TRDV3 to TRDJ1, with TRDD3 matching 8 bases. This CDR3 has 20 residues. CDR1 TVYSNPD and CDR2 GDNSRS come from the germline V gene (reference sequence). CDR3 sequence: CAFVELRPIYWGLDTNKLIF. As DNA, the CDR3 is TGTGCCTTCGTCGAGCTACGTCCCATTTACTGGGGGCTAGACACCAATAAACTCATCTTT.

Points on this clone: A far larger clone is a single base away, which makes a read error likely. Within the sample, other DNA sequences also encode this same CDR3. The chain couples TRDV1 to TRDJ4, with a possible D match to TRDD3 (6 bases). Trimming cost V 2 bases and J 4 bases, with 29 bases left between them. The CDR3 consists of 19 residues. The germline V gene encodes CDR1 TSWWSYY and CDR2 QGS. CDR3 sequence (DNA): TGTGCTCTTGGGGAATTCCGACGGCCCTCCCCGGCCGGGGGACTACCCCTGATCTTT. Amino acid sequence: CALGEFRRPSPAGGLPLIF.